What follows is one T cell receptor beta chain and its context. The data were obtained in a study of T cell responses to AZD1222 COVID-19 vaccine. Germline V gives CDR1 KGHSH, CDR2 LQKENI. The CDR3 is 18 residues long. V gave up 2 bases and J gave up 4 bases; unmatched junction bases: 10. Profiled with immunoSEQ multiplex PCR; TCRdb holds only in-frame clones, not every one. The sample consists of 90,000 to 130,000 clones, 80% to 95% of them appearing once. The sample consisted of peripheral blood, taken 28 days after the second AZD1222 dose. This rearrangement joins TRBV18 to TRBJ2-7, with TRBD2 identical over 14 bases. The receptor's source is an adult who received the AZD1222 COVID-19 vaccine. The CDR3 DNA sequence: TGTGCCAGCTCACCAGGGACTAGCGGGGGACCAGCGGGTTACGAGCAGTACTTC. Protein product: CASSPGTSGGPAGYEQYF.